The 13 T cell receptor beta chains below come from one sample, sequenced in a study of shared clonotypes between healthy human individuals. Sequenced by immunoSEQ multiplex PCR; TCRdb stores in-frame clones only, minus some. The sample yields about 1.5 million clones, approximately 96% seen once. The sequencing input was naive CD4+ T cells sorted from blood. Subset denoted: CD45RA+ positively selected. Receptors originate from a man between 25 and 39 years old in good health.

This chain joins TRBV5-1 and TRBJ2-1; TRBD1 matches 8 bases. The junction had 10 bases not matched to a gene; V was cut back by 0 bases and J by 8 bases. Germline CDR1 is SGHRS and CDR2 is YFSETQ. CDR3 length: 16 amino acids. DNA of the CDR3: TGCGCCAGCAGCTTGGGGACCGGACAGGGCAAGTATGAGCAGTTCTTC. Its protein is CASSLGTGQGKYEQFF.

Points on this clone: In the same sample, other DNA sequences code for this CDR3. This chain uses TRBV6-1 with TRBJ1-5; no firm D call. Germline V gene sequence: CDR1 MNHNS, CDR2 SASEGT. V was shortened by 2 bases and J by 0 bases, with 8 bases between the two germline ends. The CDR3 spans 15 residues. Written as DNA, the CDR3 is TGTGCCAGCAGTGAACCTGGAGGTAGCAATCAGCCCCAGCATTTT. It is translated as CASSEPGGSNQPQHF.

This clone was detected once. The V call is TRBV5-6, the J call TRBJ2-1, with 12 bases identical to TRBD2. Germline lookup yields CDR1 SGHDT and CDR2 YYEEEE. This CDR3 is built from 16 residues. The trim removed 3 bases at V and 9 bases at J, leaving 10 bases unmatched. CDR3 residues: CASSYPSGRGDGEQFF. CDR3 bases: TGTGCCAGCAGCTACCCTAGCGGGAGGGGGGACGGTGAGCAGTTCTTC.

The V gene is TRBV5-6, the J gene TRBJ1-2, with TRBD1 as a possible D gene (6 bases). The CDR3 covers 15 residues. V lost 4 bases, J lost 7 bases, and 20 bases lay in between. Germline V gene lookup returns CDR1 SGHDT and CDR2 YYEEEE. CDR3 nucleotide sequence: TGTGCCAGCAGCACAGACCCTACAGGGCGTGGTGGCTACACCTTC. It yields the protein CASSTDPTGRGGYTF. The whole variable domain, remainder taken from reference TRBV5-6 and TRBJ1-2, is DAGVTQSPTHLIKTRGQQVTLRCSPKSGHDTVSWYQQALGQGPQFIFQYYEEEERQRGNFPDRFSGHQFPNYSSELNVNALLLGDSALYLCASSTDPTGRGGYTFGSGTRLTVV.

This chain connects TRBV27 to TRBJ2-5; 12 bases align to TRBD2. CDR1 and CDR2 from the germline V gene are MNHEY and SMNVEV (reference sequence). This CDR3 contains 16 residues. J was trimmed by 5 bases and V by 5 bases; bases with no gene match: 9. The CDR3 nucleotides are TGTGCCAGCAGTCTAACACTAGCGGGAGGTGGTGAGACCCAGTACTTC. It codes for CASSLTLAGGGETQYF.

The genes are TRBV19 and TRBJ2-6, with D possibly matching TRBD1 (6 bases). This CDR3 is 15 amino acids long. With 7 bases removed from V and 1 base from J, the gap between germline ends came to 11 bases. CDR1 and CDR2 (germline): LNHDA, SQIVND (reference sequence). Here the CDR3 DNA reads TGTGCCAGTACCGATGGACAGTCTGGGGCCAACGTCCTGACTTTC. Encoded protein: CASTDGQSGANVLTF.

J is TRBJ2-7 and V is TRBV15; no clear D gene. In germline, CDR1 is LNHNV, CDR2 YYDKDF (reference sequence). The CDR3 is 14 amino acids. Deletions cut 0 bases from V and 0 bases from J, with 6 bases between. The CDR3 region has the DNA TGTGCCACCAGCAGAGACGTAAGCTCCTACGAGCAGTACTTC. Protein product: CATSRDVSSYEQYF. Looking up the rest from reference TRBV15 and TRBJ2-7 gives the full variable domain: DAMVIQNPRYQVTQFGKPVTLSCSQTLNHNVMYWYQQKSSQAPKLLFHYYDKDFNNEADTPDNFQSRRPNTSFCFLDIRSPGLGDTAMYLCATSRDVSSYEQYFGPGTRLTVT.

The chain employs TRBV18 and TRBJ2-7; the D gene is possibly TRBD1 (6 bases). The CDR3 runs 13 residues. In germline, CDR1 is KGHSH, CDR2 LQKENI. Trimming shortened V by 4 bases and J by 2 bases, and 9 bases separated the two germline ends. Here the CDR3 DNA reads TGTGCCAGCTCACGGGACAACGCCTACGAGCAGTACTTC. Translated: CASSRDNAYEQYF. Together with reference TRBV18 and TRBJ2-7, the CDR3 gives the full variable domain: NAGVMQNPRHLVRRRGQEARLRCSPMKGHSHVYWYRQLPEEGLKFMVYLQKENIIDESGMPKERFSAEFPKEGPSILRIQQVVRGDSAAYFCASSRDNAYEQYFGPGTRLTVT.

The V gene is TRBV5-1, the J gene TRBJ2-1; D call uncertain. The germline V gene encodes CDR1 SGHRS and CDR2 YFSETQ. There are 16 residues in the CDR3. With 1 base removed from V and 0 bases from J, the gap between germline ends came to 11 bases. CDR3 nucleotides: TGCGCCAGCAGCTTGACGGTCAGAAGCTCCTACAATGAGCAGTTCTTC. Its translation: CASSLTVRSSYNEQFF.

The chain employs TRBV28 and TRBJ2-7, with 11 bases aligning to TRBD2. This CDR3 is 16 amino acids long. CDR1 is MDHEN and CDR2 is SYDVKM in the germline V gene. The V gene end was trimmed by 6 bases and the J gene end by 5 bases; junction bases not matched to a gene: 12. The CDR3 here is CASRVSGRAFGDEQYF. The DNA of the CDR3 is TGTGCCAGCAGAGTTAGCGGGAGGGCCTTTGGCGACGAGCAGTACTTC.

The CDR3 DNA follows: TGTGCCAGTAGTATTGGGCCTTTCTACGAGCAGTACTTC. This codes for CASSIGPFYEQYF. The chain is built from TRBV19 and TRBJ2-7; D is unresolved. Trimming cost V 3 bases and J 3 bases, with 9 bases left between them. Per the germline V gene, CDR1 is LNHDA and CDR2 is SQIVND (reference sequence). There are 13 residues in the CDR3.

The chain is built from TRBV28 and TRBJ2-3; 8 bases are shared with TRBD2. This CDR3 is built from 14 residues. V trimming: 8 bases; J trimming: 4 bases; junction bases outside the gene matches: 8. Germline CDR1 is MDHEN and CDR2 is SYDVKM. This CDR3 is CASSREGLPDTQYF. The CDR3 DNA is TGTGCCAGCTCACGGGAGGGCCTTCCAGATACGCAGTATTTT.

The V call is TRBV6-1, the J call TRBJ2-7; a possible D gene is TRBD2 (6 bases). The CDR3 has 14 residues. V dropped 7 bases and J dropped 3 bases, with 16 bases sitting between them. Germline values: CDR1 MNHNS, CDR2 SASEGT. CDR3 loop: CASNWDPGDYEQYF. CDR3 in DNA: TGTGCCAGCAACTGGGACCCGGGGGACTACGAGCAGTACTTC.